The rows below give T cell receptor beta chains drawn from one sample of a study of T cell responses to AZD1222 COVID-19 vaccine. Measured with immunoSEQ multiplex PCR; TCRdb has only the in-frame clones, and not every one. The table includes 130,000 to 150,000 clones, around 93% detected once. The source material was peripheral blood, sampled on day 0 of AZD1222 vaccination. The receptor set was obtained from an adult in good health. Each CDR3 is given with its conserved first and last residue. D genes are given only for firm matches. Only part of the rows carry a size: once, few, many, or a class if the clone is expanded.

TRBD1 TRBJ2-3 TRBV29-1 - TGCAGCGTTGAAGAGCTATCCGGGACAGGCACAGATACGCAGTATTTT CSVEELSGTGTDTQYF
- TRBJ1-1 TRBV4-2 once TGTGCCAGCAATGAGGGTTTCGGCACTGAAGCTTTCTTT CASNEGFGTEAFF
- TRBJ1-3 TRBV2 - TGTGCCAGCACCTCAGGGAGATCTGGAAACACCATATATTTT CASTSGRSGNTIYF
TRBD1 TRBJ1-2 TRBV27 - TGTGCCAGCAGACGAGGGACAGGCAGGGATGGCTACACCTTC CASRRGTGRDGYTF
TRBD2 TRBJ2-2 TRBV4-2 once TGTGCCAGCAGCCAGGAAGGAAGGGAGGGGACCGGGGAGCTGTTTTTT CASSQEGREGTGELFF
- TRBJ1-1 TRBV28 - TGTGCCAGCAGTTTTGGAAGGGGGTTGAACACTGAAGCTTTCTTT CASSFGRGLNTEAFF
- TRBJ1-1 TRBV3-1/TRBV3-2 - TGTGCCAGCAGCCCGACCCCAGTCTGGAACACTGAAGCTTTCTTT CASSPTPVWNTEAFF
TRBD1 TRBJ2-2 TRBV19 - TGTGCCAGTAGTATAGGCCGGGACAGGGTCGAGGTAAAGAACACCGGGGAGCTGTTTTTT CASSIGRDRVEVKNTGELFF
- TRBJ2-1 TRBV7-2 - TGTGCCAGCAGCTTTCCCCTTCCGGAGCAGTTCTTC CASSFPLPEQFF
TRBD2 TRBJ2-3 TRBV4-1 - TGCGCCAGCAGCCACCTCCTAGCGGGGGGCCACACAGATACGCAGTATTTT CASSHLLAGGHTDTQYF
- TRBJ1-5 TRBV7-3 - TGTGCCAGCAGCTTAAAGGTCGGCCAGCCCCAGCATTTT CASSLKVGQPQHF
- TRBJ2-5 TRBV5-5 - TGTGCCAGCAGCTCAACAACCGGGCACTCAGAGACCCAGTACTTC CASSSTTGHSETQYF
- TRBJ2-3 TRBV7-8 - TGTGCCAGCAGCTTATTACTAGCAGATACGCAGTATTTT CASSLLLADTQYF
- TRBJ2-7 TRBV7-2 - TGTGCCAGCAGCTCCCTCCCAGGGATCGAGCAGTACTTC CASSSLPGIEQYF
- TRBJ2-2 TRBV12-3/TRBV12-4 - TGTGCCAGCCAAGGGGCCGGGGAGCTGTTTTTT CASQGAGELFF
TRBD1 TRBJ2-7 TRBV6-5 once TGTGCCAGCAGTTACAGGGGGCAGCAGTACTTC CASSYRGQQYF
- TRBJ2-5 TRBV6-5 few TGTGCCAGCAGTCGGGGTACAGAGACCCAGTACTTC CASSRGTETQYF
- TRBJ1-1 TRBV6-1 once TGTGCCAGCTTGTCTTCGAGTGCGAACACTGAAGCTTTCTTT CASLSSSANTEAFF
- TRBJ1-2 TRBV6-1 few TGTGCCAGCAGTGATAATGGCTACACCTTC CASSDNGYTF
TRBD2 TRBJ2-7 TRBV12-3/TRBV12-4 - TGTGCCAGCACCTCTACGACTAGCTCCGAGCAGTACTTC CASTSTTSSEQYF
- TRBJ1-2 TRBV14 - TGTGCCAGCAGTCGGGAGAACTATGGCTACACCTTC CASSRENYGYTF
- TRBJ2-1 TRBV3-1/TRBV3-2 - TGTGCCAGCAGCCAAGTAGCGGCTAGACAGTTCTTC CASSQVAARQFF
TRBD1 TRBJ2-3 TRBV7-3 - TGTGCCAGCAGCTTAGCTCCCCGGACAGGGAACTATTGCCGCACAGATACGCAGTATTTT CASSLAPRTGNYCRTDTQYF
TRBD2 TRBJ2-3 TRBV6-5 - TGTGCCAGCAGGACTAGCGGGAGTACAGATACGCAGTATTTT CASRTSGSTDTQYF
- TRBJ1-1 TRBV5-1 - TGCGCCAGCTCGTTTCCGGGGGGAGCTTTCTTT CASSFPGGAFF
- TRBJ1-2 TRBV9 - TGTGCCAGCAGCCCCCACAGCGAGTCTAACTATGGCTACACCTTC CASSPHSESNYGYTF
- TRBJ1-3 TRBV18 - TGTGCCAGCTCACCTCAACCGGGGAGCTCTGGAAACACCATATATTTT CASSPQPGSSGNTIYF
- TRBJ1-6 TRBV12-3/TRBV12-4 - TGTGCCAGCAGTTTAGCGTGGGGCCCCCTCCACTTT CASSLAWGPLHF
TRBD1 TRBJ1-4 TRBV27 - TGTGCCAGCAGCTCGACAGGGAGGGGAAGGACGGCTAATGAAAAACTGTTTTTT CASSSTGRGRTANEKLFF
- TRBJ2-2 TRBV7-8 - TGTGCCAGCAGCTTAGCTCGGGGAATCAGGGAAAACACCGGGGAGCTGTTTTTT CASSLARGIRENTGELFF
TRBD2 TRBJ2-7 TRBV19 - TGTGCCAGTAGTATAGCCGCGGGGGAGGGGTTCTACGAGCAGTACTTC CASSIAAGEGFYEQYF
- TRBJ1-2 TRBV27 - TGTGCCAGCAGTTTACACCCTAACTATGGCTACACCTTC CASSLHPNYGYTF
- TRBJ1-1 TRBV6-5 once TGTGCCAGCGAGACCCCAAATAAATATCGAGCTTTCTTT CASETPNKYRAFF